One T cell receptor (beta chain) is described in this entry. This receptor's antigen is unknown. No base quality information exists; no much larger clone differs at one position. In the paper's terms, the treatment or condition label means: live attenuated yellow fever vaccine strain. At each blood-draw timepoint, two biological replicates of bulk PBMCs were collected. A standard Ficoll-Paque protocol was used to isolate PBMCs from peripheral blood. TriZol was used to extract RNA from bulk PBMCs, CD4 and CD8 fractions, and dextramer-positive and dextramer-negative fractions. The record originates from a study of T cells after yellow fever vaccination (dated by TCRdb to between 2017 and 2020). Describing the broader study: Libraries from fractions with low cell numbers were prepared with the SMART-Seq v4 Ultra Low Input RNA kit. To follow T-cell clones before and after primary and booster YFV17D yellow fever vaccination, bulk TCR alpha and beta repertoires were sequenced over time. Two healthy male donors, one aged 18 to 30 and one aged 30 to 40 years, made up the cohort. Bulk PBMC replicates and cell subsets were isolated from blood drawn at multiple timepoints before and after both primary and secondary immunization.

What the study reported, not specific to this receptor: The secondary T-cell response was found to be weaker but faster than the primary response, with a peak reached on day 5 rather than on day 15. Most clones expanded after primary vaccination (approximately 96% of CD4 and approximately 86% of CD8) were re-detected after the booster, suggesting that broad memory maintenance occurred. Because abundant contaminating clonotypes from the bulk population could be contained in FACS-sorted repertoires, computational filtering was required. Because the study included only two donors, the extent to which the findings can be generalized is limited. A small share of clonotypes was detected in both CD4 and CD8 compartments, with the overlap likely arising from convergent recombination.

TCR cDNA was made using 5'RACE template switching, a step that added a universal primer site and unique molecular identifiers. cDNA synthesis was primed from both the TCR alpha and TCR beta constant segments. Library amplification involved two PCR steps, and the second step added sample barcodes and sequencing adapters. Sequencing of libraries was done on Illumina HiSeq 2500 (2x100 bp) or NovaSeq (2x150 bp). On the study's bioinformatics: MIGEC handled demultiplexing of reads and collapsing into UMI consensus sequences, while MiXCR performed V(D)J alignment. Clonotypes responding to the vaccine were identified with edgeR on replicate PBMC samples, with the criteria of FDR below 0.01 and a log2 fold change above 5 up to day 15. Each bulk clonotype was labeled CD4 or CD8 based on which sequenced repertoire, CD4 or CD8, contained the clonotype at higher abundance. TCRdb handled the public reads itself, with Q25 trimming in fastp and clone calling in MiXCR, and kept productive beta chains. Each entry merges the rows of one CDR3 protein and shows their most common DNA and genes. The V and J calls shown here were made by TCRdb, not taken from the authors' results. A total of 450,000 to 650,000 distinct CDR3 sequences appear in this sample, just over 20% of them only once. The ten largest clones capture approximately 15% of the sample.

The sample in question was PBMCs, obtained approximately 22 days after the first yellow fever vaccination. The TCR comes from a man in his late teens or twenties who received the YFV17D yellow fever vaccine.

The CDR3 protein: CASSLRSGGIQETQYF. The nucleotide sequence is TGTGCCAGCAGCTTAAGAAGCGGGGGAATTCAAGAGACCCAGTACTTC. The chain joins TRBV7-6 to TRBJ2-5, with TRBD2 matching 8 junction bases. Sequences SGHVS (CDR1) and FNYEAQ (CDR2) are obtained from the germline V gene. The germline V and J ends show losses of 2 bases and 2 bases respectively, and no gene match explains 7 bases of the junction. Including cysteine and phenylalanine, the CDR3 has 16 amino acids. The read is trimmed to its CDR3 DNA, 48 bases read in frame from base 1.